One and the same sample provided the 7 T cell receptor beta chains below, sequenced in a study of T cell responses to AZD1222 COVID-19 vaccine. This table comes from immunoSEQ multiplex PCR, and its TCRdb copy is limited to in-frame clones, with some not included. The table records about 85,000 clones, less than 85% of them present only once. Sample: peripheral blood, taken 28 days after the second AZD1222 dose. The receptors were gathered from an adult who received the AZD1222 COVID-19 vaccine.

The V gene is TRBV7-8, the J gene TRBJ2-7, with D possibly being TRBD1 (6 bases). The germline CDR1 and CDR2 sequences are SGHVS and FQNEAQ. CDR3 size: 15 residues. V was cut by 5 bases and J by 3 bases, with 17 bases left in between. The CDR3 loop reads CASSIRTVGNYEQYF. DNA of the CDR3: TGTGCCAGCAGCATACGGACAGTGGGGAACTACGAGCAGTACTTC. Supplemented by reference TRBV7-8 and TRBJ2-7, the full variable domain reads GAGVSQSPRYKVAKRGQDVALRCDPISGHVSLFWYQQALGQGPEFLTYFQNEAQLDKSGLPSDRFFAERPEGSVSTLKIQRTQQEDSAVYLCASSIRTVGNYEQYFGPGTRLTVT.

Turning to this clone: Within the sample, other DNA sequences also encode this same CDR3. This chain connects TRBV24-1 to TRBJ2-1; D remains ambiguous. Germline CDR1 and CDR2: KGHDR and SFDVKD. The V end lost 4 bases, the J end lost 6 bases, and 3 bases lay between the germline ends. The CDR3 is 11 residues long. The CDR3, as DNA: TGTGCCACCAGTGACCTCAATGAGCAGTTCTTC. It translates to CATSDLNEQFF.

The chain carries TRBV11-2 and TRBJ2-1; D possibly matches TRBD1 or TRBD2 (5 bases each). V lost 6 bases, J lost 4 bases, and 10 bases lay in between. CDR1 is SGHAT and CDR2 is FQNNGV in the germline V gene. The CDR3 has 13 amino acids. CDR3 DNA sequence: TGTGCCAGCAGTGAGGGGAGTTACAATGAGCAGTTCTTC. Its translation: CASSEGSYNEQFF.

This sequence joins TRBV7-2 and TRBJ1-2; possibly TRBD1 for D (5 bases). Germline V gives CDR1 SGHTA, CDR2 FQGNSA. The length of the CDR3 is 14 residues. Between the trimmed V and J ends, which lost 1 base and 3 bases, there was a span of 9 bases. The CDR3 nucleotides read TGTGCCAGCAGCTTAGATTGGGACGACTATGGCTACACCTTC. The encoded protein is CASSLDWDDYGYTF.

V and J are TRBV11-2 and TRBJ2-1; 7 nucleotides agree with TRBD2. The ends lost 7 bases at V and 8 bases at J; junction bases unmatched: 14. The CDR3 has 15 residues. CDR1 SGHAT and CDR2 FQNNGV come from the germline V gene. For the CDR3, the DNA is TGTGCCAGCACCGCCCGGGGGGAATTCACCGATGAGCAGTTCTTC. Its translation: CASTARGEFTDEQFF. Full variable domain (missing parts from reference TRBV11-2 and TRBJ2-1): EAGVAQSPRYKIIEKRQSVAFWCNPISGHATLYWYQQILGQGPKLLIQFQNNGVVDDSQLPKDRFSAERLKGVDSTLKIQPAKLEDSAVYLCASTARGEFTDEQFFGPGTRLTVL.

The chain is built from TRBV2 and TRBJ1-5; 11 positions match TRBD1. Germline CDR1 is SNHLY and CDR2 is FYNNEI. CDR3 length: 18 amino acids. Unmatched junction bases numbered 10, after V lost 6 bases and J lost 0 bases. The CDR3 is CASRSRDRGWGSNQPQHF. CDR3 coding DNA: TGTGCCAGCAGGAGCCGGGACAGGGGGTGGGGTAGCAATCAGCCCCAGCATTTT.

This clone appeared a few times. J is TRBJ2-1 and V is TRBV29-1; TRBD1 agrees at 8 bases. The CDR3 loop spans 12 amino acids. Germline V gene lookup returns CDR1 SQVTM and CDR2 ANQGSEA. Losses at the gene ends were 7 bases for V and 8 bases for J; bases not matched to a gene: 7. The CDR3: CSAGTGNHEQFF. The CDR3 nucleotides read TGCAGCGCTGGGACAGGTAACCATGAGCAGTTCTTC.